These 18 T cell receptor beta chains originate from one sample sequenced in a study of blood T cells in healthy people across ages. Using a J-beta primer mix together with a sample-barcoded 5' primer, a second PCR was run for roughly 6 to 12 cycles. MiXCR was run by TCRdb on the 5' RACE reads, yielding one entry per CDR3 protein. The sample has 350,000 to 450,000 distinct CDR3 sequences, about 52% seen once. The sequenced material came from blood. The receptors derive from a man aged 60 to 75 in good health.

There are a few counts of this clonotype. Written as DNA, the CDR3 is TGCGCCAGCAGCCAAGATGGCCCCCCCATTTCGCCAGATACGCAGTATTTT. It translates to CASSQDGPPISPDTQYF. This chain joins TRBV4-1 and TRBJ2-3; D gene uncertain. The germline CDR1 and CDR2 sequences are MGHRA and YSYEKL. This CDR3 comprises 17 residues. The germline V and J ends were trimmed by 0 bases and 4 bases, with 17 bases remaining between them.

The rearrangement joins TRBV25-1 to TRBJ2-7; tentatively, D is TRBD2 (6 bases). The germline V and J ends were trimmed by 6 bases and 7 bases, with 16 bases remaining between them. This CDR3 has 13 residues. The germline V gene encodes CDR1 MGHDK and CDR2 SYGVNS. CDR3 DNA: TGTGCCAGCAGGGGACTTCAGGGTAATGAGCAGTACTTC. This gives the protein CASRGLQGNEQYF.

About this clonotype itself: A much bigger clone sits one base away, suggesting this may be a read error. The genes are TRBV20-1 and TRBJ2-1; D is possibly TRBD1 or TRBD2 (5 bases each). The J call is uncertain, as TRBJ2-7 better fits the DNA end. The CDR3 consists of 12 residues. Germline CDR1 DFQATT, CDR2 SNEGSKA (reference sequence). CDR3 loop: CSAGAVSHEQYF. CDR3 DNA: TGCAGCGCCGGGGCCGTATCCCACGAGCAGTACTTC.

Ten or more counts support this clonotype. The gene calls are TRBV20-1 and TRBJ1-2; D gene ambiguous. CDR3 size: 14 residues. V was shortened by 0 bases and J by 8 bases, with 16 bases between the two germline ends. CDR1 is DFQATT and CDR2 is SNEGSKA in the germline V gene (reference sequence). The CDR3 coding sequence is TGCAGTGCTAGAGATTCGATCTGGCCGAGGGGCTACACCTTC. Translating gives CSARDSIWPRGYTF.

This chain connects TRBV6-2 or TRBV6-3 to TRBJ1-5, with D possibly being TRBD1 (6 bases). Germline loops: CDR1 MNHEY, CDR2 SVGEGT. V was cut by 6 bases and J by 4 bases, with 13 bases left in between. The CDR3 consists of 14 residues. CDR3 region: CASSKDSPNQPQHF. The CDR3 region has the DNA TGTGCCAGCAGCAAGGACAGTCCAAATCAGCCCCAGCATTTT.

This chain connects TRBV7-6 to TRBJ2-1; TRBD2 matches at 7 bases. Germline V CDR1 and CDR2: SGHVS, FNYEAQ. The CDR3 runs to 15 residues. V gave up 4 bases and J gave up 2 bases; unmatched junction bases: 5. CDR3 loop: CASSSAGLAYNEQFF. CDR3 nucleotides: TGTGCCAGCAGCTCCGCCGGACTAGCCTACAATGAGCAGTTCTTC.

The chain couples TRBV3-1 to TRBJ1-6; no definite D call. The germline V gene encodes CDR1 LGHDT and CDR2 YNNKEL (reference sequence). The CDR3 is made up of 14 amino acids. The germline V and J ends were trimmed by 8 bases and 5 bases, with 13 bases remaining between them. In nucleotides, the CDR3 is TGTGCCAGCGCACACACTAGCAATAATTCACCCCTCCACTTT. Protein sequence: CASAHTSNNSPLHF.

In its sample, this clonotype was seen a few times. The V call is TRBV5-1, the J call TRBJ2-3; no reliable D call. The CDR3 contains 15 residues. The V gene's germline CDR1 is SGHRS and CDR2 YFSETQ. V was cut by 4 bases and J by 2 bases, with 14 bases left in between. DNA of the CDR3: TGCGCCAGCAGCCCGGATGGTAGAAACACAGATACGCAGTATTTT. This translates into CASSPDGRNTDTQYF.

CDR3 amino acids: CASSEDRQGGQPQHF. The CDR3 coding sequence is TGTGCCAGCAGTGAAGATCGACAGGGGGGTCAGCCCCAGCATTTT. The V and J genes are TRBV2 and TRBJ1-5; 9 positions match TRBD1. Trimming took 1 base from V and 6 from J; bases not matched to a gene: 4. The CDR3 sequence is 15 residues long. Germline V gene data show CDR1 as SNHLY and CDR2 as FYNNEI.

This clonotype was counted between two and nine times. The chain is built from TRBV7-2 and TRBJ2-7; D ambiguous. The tail of the sequence fits TRBJ2-1 better, so the J call may be wrong. This CDR3 contains 13 residues. In germline, CDR1 is SGHTA, CDR2 FQGNSA. The CDR3 is CASSGFRLNEQFF. The CDR3 nucleotides are TGTGCCAGCTCCGGCTTCCGTCTAAATGAGCAGTTCTTC.

V usage is TRBV5-1 and J usage is TRBJ2-3; D is undetermined. Germline V gene sequence: CDR1 SGHRS, CDR2 YFSETQ. Trimming removed 0 bases at V and 2 bases at J, with 10 bases between. The CDR3 loop spans 15 amino acids. CDR3 in amino acids: CASSLVGGNTDTQYF. CDR3 DNA sequence: TGCGCCAGCAGCTTGGTCGGCGGAAACACAGATACGCAGTATTTT.

About this clonotype itself: A read error may explain this, as a much larger clone is one base away. The J gene is TRBJ2-3, the V gene TRBV7-9; D might be TRBD1 or TRBD2, each matching 5 bases. Germline V gives CDR1 SEHNR, CDR2 FQNEAQ (reference sequence). The CDR3 extends over 14 amino acids. CDR3 DNA sequence: TGTGCCAGCAGCTTCGGGACCCGCACAGATGCGCAGTATTTT. Residues: CASSFGTRTDAQYF. Combining the CDR3 with reference TRBV7-9 and TRBJ2-3 gives the whole variable domain DTGVSQNPRHKITKRGQNVTFRCDPISEHNRLYWYRQTLGQGPEFLTYFQNEAQLEKSRLLSDRFSAERPKGSFSTLEIQRTEQGDSAMYLCASSFGTRTDAQYFGPGTRLTVL.

The chain has TRBV2 and TRBJ2-7; TRBD1 agrees at 11 bases. Germline V lookup: CDR1 SNHLY, CDR2 FYNNEI. The CDR3 has 15 amino acids. The junction had 5 bases not matched to a gene; V was cut back by 6 bases and J by 1 base. CDR3 nucleotide sequence: TGTGCCAGCAGATCCGGACAGGGGGCATCCTACGAGCAGTACTTC. This gives the protein CASRSGQGASYEQYF.

This clonotype was observed a handful of times. This chain connects TRBV20-1 to TRBJ1-2, with D possibly matching TRBD1 (5 bases). Germline V gene lookup returns CDR1 DFQATT and CDR2 SNEGSKA (reference sequence). V dropped 3 bases and J dropped 6 bases, with 20 bases sitting between them. The CDR3 covers 15 residues. In nucleotides, the CDR3 is TGCAGTGCTAGCCCGGCAGGGCAGGTGACCCATGGCTACACCTTC. Its translation is CSASPAGQVTHGYTF.

This clonotype was counted a few times. The chain has TRBV11-2 and TRBJ1-6; D not certain. The germline V gene encodes CDR1 SGHAT and CDR2 FQNNGV. This CDR3 region has 17 residues. The V gene lost 2 bases and the J gene lost 6 bases, with 17 bases spanning the gap. The CDR3 sequence: CASSLTPTDIGNSPLHF. CDR3 in DNA: TGTGCCAGCAGCTTAACTCCGACCGACATCGGTAATTCACCCCTCCACTTT. Looking up the rest from reference TRBV11-2 and TRBJ1-6 gives the full variable domain: EAGVAQSPRYKIIEKRQSVAFWCNPISGHATLYWYQQILGQGPKLLIQFQNNGVVDDSQLPKDRFSAERLKGVDSTLKIQPAKLEDSAVYLCASSLTPTDIGNSPLHFGNGTRLTVT.

This chain uses TRBV6-1 with TRBJ2-5; D is ambiguous. V was pared by 4 bases and J by 3 bases, with 15 bases between. Germline V gene sequence: CDR1 MNHNS, CDR2 SASEGT. CDR3 length: 15 amino acids. CDR3 residues: CASSVFRTLEETQYF. CDR3 DNA: TGTGCCAGCAGTGTGTTCAGGACCCTTGAAGAGACCCAGTACTTC.

The sample holds a few counts of this clonotype. CDR3 sequence (DNA): TGTGCCAGCAGCTTAGGGTGGGGGACTAGCGCCTCCTACGAGCAGTACTTC. Amino acids: CASSLGWGTSASYEQYF. This chain joins TRBV7-2 and TRBJ2-7, with TRBD2 identical over 10 bases. From germline, CDR1 is SGHTA and CDR2 FQGNSA. This CDR3 has 17 residues. V lost 1 base, J lost 0 bases, and 6 bases stayed unmatched. Together with reference TRBV7-2 and TRBJ2-7, the CDR3 gives the full variable domain: GAGVSQSPSNKVTEKGKDVELRCDPISGHTALYWYRQSLGQGLEFLIYFQGNSAPDKSGLPSDRFSAERTGGSVSTLTIQRTQQEDSAVYLCASSLGWGTSASYEQYFGPGTRLTVT.

The chain couples TRBV12-3 or TRBV12-4 to TRBJ1-1; 8 nucleotides line up with TRBD1. With V trimmed by 4 bases and J by 5 bases, 12 bases remained unmatched. This CDR3 contains 16 residues. This CDR3 is CASSSIRTGLQTEAFF. CDR3 nucleotide sequence: TGTGCCAGCAGTTCCATCCGGACAGGGTTGCAGACTGAAGCTTTCTTT.